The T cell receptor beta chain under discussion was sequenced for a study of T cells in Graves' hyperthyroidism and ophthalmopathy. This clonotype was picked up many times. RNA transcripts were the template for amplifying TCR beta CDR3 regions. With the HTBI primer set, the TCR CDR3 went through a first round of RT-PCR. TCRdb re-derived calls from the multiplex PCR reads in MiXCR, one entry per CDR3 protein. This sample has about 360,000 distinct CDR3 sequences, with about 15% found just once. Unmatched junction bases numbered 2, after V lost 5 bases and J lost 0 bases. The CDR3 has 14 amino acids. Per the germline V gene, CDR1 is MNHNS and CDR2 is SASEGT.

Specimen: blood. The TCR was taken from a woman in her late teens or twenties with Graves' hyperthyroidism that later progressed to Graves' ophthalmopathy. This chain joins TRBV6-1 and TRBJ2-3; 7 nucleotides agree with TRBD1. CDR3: CASSWTGSTDTQYF. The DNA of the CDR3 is TGTGCCAGCAGTTGGACAGGCAGCACAGATACGCAGTATTTT.